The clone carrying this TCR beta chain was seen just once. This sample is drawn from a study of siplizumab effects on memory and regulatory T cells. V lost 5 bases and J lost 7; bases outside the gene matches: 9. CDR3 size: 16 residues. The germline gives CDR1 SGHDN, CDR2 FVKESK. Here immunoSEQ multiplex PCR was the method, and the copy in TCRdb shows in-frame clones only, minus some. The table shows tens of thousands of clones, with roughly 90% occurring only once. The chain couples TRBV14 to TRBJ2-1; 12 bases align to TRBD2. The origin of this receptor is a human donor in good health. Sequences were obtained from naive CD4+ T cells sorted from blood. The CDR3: CASSFPGLAGWNEQFF. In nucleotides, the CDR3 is TGTGCCAGCAGCTTTCCCGGACTAGCGGGGTGGAATGAGCAGTTCTTC.